This T cell receptor beta chain was sequenced for a study of T cell clonality in common variable immunodeficiency. Findings and caveats of the study: Fewer TCRbeta clones were shared among CVID subjects than controls.

Remarks on this clone: The antigen remains undetermined. The read terminates 3 residues before the CDR3 end, so the remaining end is supplied by the germline J gene.

CDR1 is GTSNPN, CDR2 SVGIG, per germline (reference sequence). This CDR3 has 12 amino acids. Profiling relied on immunoSEQ multiplex PCR, and the TCRdb table lists in-frame clones only, not all of them. Altogether over 30,000 clones were found in the sample, and no singletons occur. Sequencing was performed on peripheral blood mononuclear cells. The receptor was isolated from a person aged 18 to 75 in good health. V usage is TRBV30 and J usage is TRBJ1-1; a weak D match, TRBD1 (6 bases). The part of the CDR3 DNA that was read is TGTGCCTGGGGGGACACCCCCTACGAG. This sequence encodes CAWGDTPYE. The entire CDR3 is CAWGDTPYEAFF.